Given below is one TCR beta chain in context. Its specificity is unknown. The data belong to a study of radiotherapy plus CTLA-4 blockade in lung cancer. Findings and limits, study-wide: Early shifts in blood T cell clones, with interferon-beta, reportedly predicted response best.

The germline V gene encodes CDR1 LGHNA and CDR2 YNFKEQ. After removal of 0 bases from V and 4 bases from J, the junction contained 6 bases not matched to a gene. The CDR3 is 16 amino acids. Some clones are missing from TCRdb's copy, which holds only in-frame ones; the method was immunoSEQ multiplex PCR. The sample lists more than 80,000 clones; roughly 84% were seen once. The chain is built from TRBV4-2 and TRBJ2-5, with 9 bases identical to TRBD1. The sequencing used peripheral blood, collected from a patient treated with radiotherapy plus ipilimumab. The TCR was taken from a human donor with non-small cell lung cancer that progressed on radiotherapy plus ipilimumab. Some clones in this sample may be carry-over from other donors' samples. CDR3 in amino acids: CASSQEQGAGGETQYF. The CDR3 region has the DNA TGTGCCAGCAGCCAAGAACAGGGGGCAGGTGGAGAGACCCAGTACTTC.